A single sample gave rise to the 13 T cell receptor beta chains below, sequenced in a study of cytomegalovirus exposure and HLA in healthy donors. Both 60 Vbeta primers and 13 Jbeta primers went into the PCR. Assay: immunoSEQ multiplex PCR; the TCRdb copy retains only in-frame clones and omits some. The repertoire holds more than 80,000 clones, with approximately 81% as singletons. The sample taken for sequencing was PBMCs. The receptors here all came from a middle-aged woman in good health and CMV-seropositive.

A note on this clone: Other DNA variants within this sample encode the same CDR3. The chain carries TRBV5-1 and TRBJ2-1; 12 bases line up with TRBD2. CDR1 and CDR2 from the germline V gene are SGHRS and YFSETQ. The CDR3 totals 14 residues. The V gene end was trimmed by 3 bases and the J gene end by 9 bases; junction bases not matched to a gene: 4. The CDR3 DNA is TGCGCCAGCAGCTCTGCTAGCGGGGGGGCTGAGCAGTTCTTC. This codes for CASSSASGGAEQFF.

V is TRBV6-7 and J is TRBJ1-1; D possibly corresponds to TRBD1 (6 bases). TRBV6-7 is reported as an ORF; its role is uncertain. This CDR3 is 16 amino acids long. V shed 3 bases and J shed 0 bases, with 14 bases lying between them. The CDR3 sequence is CASSYNTGSMNTEAFF. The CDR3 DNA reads TGTGCCAGCAGTTATAATACAGGGTCTATGAACACTGAAGCTTTCTTT.

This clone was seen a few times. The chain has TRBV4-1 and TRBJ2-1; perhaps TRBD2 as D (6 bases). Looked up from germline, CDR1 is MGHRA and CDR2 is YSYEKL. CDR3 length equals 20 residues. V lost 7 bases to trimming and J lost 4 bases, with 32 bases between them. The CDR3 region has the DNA TGCGCCAGCACCAGGTGGACCGGATTACGGGAGAGGGGTTCATACAATGAGCAGTTCTTC. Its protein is CASTRWTGLRERGSYNEQFF.

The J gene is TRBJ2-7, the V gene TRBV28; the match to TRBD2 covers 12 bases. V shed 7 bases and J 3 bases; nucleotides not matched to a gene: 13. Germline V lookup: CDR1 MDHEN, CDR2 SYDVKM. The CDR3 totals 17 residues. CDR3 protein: CASMAPRLAGDLYEQYF. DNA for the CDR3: TGTGCCAGCATGGCCCCCCGACTAGCGGGAGACCTCTACGAGCAGTACTTC. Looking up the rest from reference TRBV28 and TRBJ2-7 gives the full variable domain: DVKVTQSSRYLVKRTGEKVFLECVQDMDHENMFWYRQDPGLGLRLIYFSYDVKMKEKGDIPEGYSVSREKKERFSLILESASTNQTSMYLCASMAPRLAGDLYEQYFGPGTRLTVT.

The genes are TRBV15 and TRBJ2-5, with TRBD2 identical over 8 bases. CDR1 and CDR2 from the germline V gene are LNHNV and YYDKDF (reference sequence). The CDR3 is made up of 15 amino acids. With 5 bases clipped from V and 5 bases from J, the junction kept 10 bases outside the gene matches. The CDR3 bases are TGTGCCACCAGCCCCGGGGGGGTGGGCGGTGAGACCCAGTACTTC. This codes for CATSPGGVGGETQYF.

The CDR3 spells CASSSSGNSYEQYF. CDR3 sequence (DNA): TGTGCCAGCAGTAGCTCGGGGAACTCCTACGAGCAGTACTTC. The chain uses TRBV27 and TRBJ2-7; weak D call: TRBD2 (5 bases). Trimming took off 5 bases at V and 0 bases at J, with 11 bases between the two ends. This CDR3 spans 14 amino acids. Germline CDR1 reads MNHEY; CDR2 reads SMNVEV (reference sequence).

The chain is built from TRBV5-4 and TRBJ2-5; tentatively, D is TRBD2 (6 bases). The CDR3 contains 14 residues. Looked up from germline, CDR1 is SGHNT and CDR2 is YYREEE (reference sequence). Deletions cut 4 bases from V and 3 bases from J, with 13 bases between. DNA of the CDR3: TGTGCCAGCAGCCAGATAGCGGCCGAAGAGACCCAGTACTTC. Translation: CASSQIAAEETQYF.

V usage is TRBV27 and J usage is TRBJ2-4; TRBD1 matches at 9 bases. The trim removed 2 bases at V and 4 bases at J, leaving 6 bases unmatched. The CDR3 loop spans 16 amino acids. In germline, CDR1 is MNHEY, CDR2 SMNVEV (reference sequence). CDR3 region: CASSLRRDRAKNIQYF. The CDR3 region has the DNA TGTGCCAGCAGTTTAAGACGGGACAGGGCTAAAAACATTCAGTACTTC.

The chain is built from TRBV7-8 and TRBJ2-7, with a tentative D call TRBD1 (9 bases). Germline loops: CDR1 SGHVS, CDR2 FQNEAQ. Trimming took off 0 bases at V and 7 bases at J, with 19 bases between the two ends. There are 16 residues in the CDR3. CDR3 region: CASSLAGDRVAGEQYF. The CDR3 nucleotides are TGTGCCAGCAGCTTAGCCGGGGACAGGGTAGCGGGGGAGCAGTACTTC.

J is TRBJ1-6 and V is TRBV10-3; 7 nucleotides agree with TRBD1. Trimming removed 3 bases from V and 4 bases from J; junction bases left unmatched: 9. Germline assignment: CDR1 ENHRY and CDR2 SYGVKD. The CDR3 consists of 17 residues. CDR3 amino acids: CAISDKRQGTYNSPLHF. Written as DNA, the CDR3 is TGTGCCATCAGTGACAAACGACAGGGAACTTATAATTCACCCCTCCACTTT.

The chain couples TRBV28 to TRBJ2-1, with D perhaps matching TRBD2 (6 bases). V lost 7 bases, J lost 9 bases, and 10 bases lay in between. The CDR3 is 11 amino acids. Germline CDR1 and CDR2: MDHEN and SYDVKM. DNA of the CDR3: TGTGCCAGCAAACGGGACTCTGAGCAGTTCTTC. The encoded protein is CASKRDSEQFF.

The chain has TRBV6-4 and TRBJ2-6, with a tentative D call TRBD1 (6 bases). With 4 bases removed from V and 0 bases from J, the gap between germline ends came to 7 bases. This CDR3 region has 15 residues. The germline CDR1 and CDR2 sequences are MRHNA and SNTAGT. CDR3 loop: CASSAGASGANVLTF. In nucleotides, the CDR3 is TGTGCCAGCAGTGCAGGGGCCTCTGGGGCCAACGTCCTGACTTTC.

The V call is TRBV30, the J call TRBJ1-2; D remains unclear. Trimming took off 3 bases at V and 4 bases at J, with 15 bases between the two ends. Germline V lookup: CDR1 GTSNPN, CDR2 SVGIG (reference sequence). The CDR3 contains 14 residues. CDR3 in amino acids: CAWRRNRNLYGYTF. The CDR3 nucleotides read TGTGCCTGGAGAAGAAACAGAAACCTCTATGGCTACACCTTC.